The clone carrying this T cell receptor beta chain has a count of ten or more. Its antigen is not known. TCRdb re-analysed the multiplex PCR reads in MiXCR, keeping a single row per CDR3 protein. The repertoire holds 150,000 to 200,000 distinct CDR3 sequences, roughly a third seen once, with around 4.5% in the top ten. The sample comes from a study of breast tumors, draining lymph nodes, adjacent tissues. Regarding the study as a whole: Data only fit, rather than demonstrated, lymph node origin of most tumor T cells. The data were judged consistent with most tumor T cells coming from lymph node and expanding in tumor. Tumors had less TCR diversity than lymph nodes, more than nontumor tissue. Compared with basal-like, luminal-like tumors shared significantly more repertoire with nontumor tissue.

Samples came from axillary lymph nodes draining the breast cancer. This sequence originates from a female donor with breast cancer. Some clones in this sample may be carry-over from other donors' samples. The sequencing input was axillary lymph node tissue.

The CDR3 sequence is CASSQKAGFTVDEQYF. CDR3 nucleotides: TGCGCCAGCAGCCAGAAAGCCGGGTTCACTGTCGACGAGCAGTACTTC. V and J are TRBV4-1 and TRBJ2-7, with D hard to call. The V gene lost 3 bases and the J gene lost 5 bases, with 20 bases spanning the gap. This CDR3 has 16 residues. Germline V gene data show CDR1 as MGHRA and CDR2 as YSYEKL.